The sequence of this T cell receptor beta chain was determined in a study of cytomegalovirus exposure and HLA in healthy donors. Background on the study: Earlier findings included more than 95 million unique TCR beta sequences obtained from 170 million or so T cells. Across 350 to 500 genotyped donors, about 80% landed in the Caucasian-associated ancestry cluster.

Donors showed nominal health when sampled, although they likely had unrecorded immune exposures. Both 60 Vbeta primers and 13 Jbeta primers went into the PCR. The method was immunoSEQ multiplex PCR; TCRdb's version includes in-frame clones alone and lacks a portion of them. This sample yields fewer than 60,000 clones, of which around 77% are seen a single time; 2.5% to 3.5% belongs to the top ten. V was shortened by 8 bases and J by 6 bases, with 20 bases between the two germline ends. The germline CDR1 and CDR2 sequences are MGHDK and SYGVNS. This CDR3 is built from 15 residues. As to this clone: Its antigen is as yet unknown.

Study conclusions and caveats: Data from an earlier analysis indicated that most TCR beta V segments were productive either about 90% or about 30% of the time.

The chain couples TRBV25-1 to TRBJ2-4, with D possibly TRBD2 on 6 matching bases. The source material was PBMCs. The TCR comes from a woman aged 40 to 55 in good health and CMV-seropositive. Written as DNA, the CDR3 is TGTGCCAGCGCCGCGGGATCTCCGTCAGGAAACATTCAGTACTTC. Encoded protein: CASAAGSPSGNIQYF.